The 8 T cell receptor beta chains below all came from one sample that was sequenced in a study of PD-L1 blockade in urothelial cancer. Measured with immunoSEQ multiplex PCR; TCRdb has only the in-frame clones, and not every one. Of about 24,000 clones in the sample, roughly 87% were seen once. The specimen was PBMCs, collected around atezolizumab (anti-PD-L1) treatment. The source is a man aged 50 or older with urothelial cancer.

The V gene is TRBV6-6, the J gene TRBJ2-6; 8 bases match TRBD1. This CDR3 has 16 residues. Germline CDR1 MNHNY, CDR2 SVGAGI (reference sequence). V gave up 2 bases and J gave up 3 bases; unmatched junction bases: 3. CDR3: CASSYATGVGANVLTF. In DNA, the CDR3 is TGTGCCAGCAGTTACGCGACAGGGGTTGGGGCCAACGTCCTGACTTTC.

The V and J genes are TRBV7-9 and TRBJ2-7; maybe TRBD2 (6 bases). V was shortened by 1 base and J by 1 base, with 17 bases between the two germline ends. Germline V gene sequence: CDR1 SEHNR, CDR2 FQNEAQ (reference sequence). This CDR3 has 17 residues. Here the CDR3 reads CASSLDGRDSSSYEQYF. The CDR3 DNA reads TGTGCCAGCAGCTTAGATGGGCGGGACTCTTCTTCCTACGAGCAGTACTTC. Supplemented by reference TRBV7-9 and TRBJ2-7, the full variable domain reads DTGVSQNPRHKITKRGQNVTFRCDPISEHNRLYWYRQTLGQGPEFLTYFQNEAQLEKSRLLSDRFSAERPKGSFSTLEIQRTEQGDSAMYLCASSLDGRDSSSYEQYFGPGTRLTVT.

The chain uses TRBV19 and TRBJ2-2; maybe TRBD1 (5 bases). Deletions cut 5 bases from V and 0 bases from J, with 10 bases between. The CDR3 has 15 amino acids. Germline V gene lookup returns CDR1 LNHDA and CDR2 SQIVND (reference sequence). The DNA for the CDR3 is TGTGCCAGTAGTCCCCGGACAACGAACACCGGGGAGCTGTTTTTT. Its protein is CASSPRTTNTGELFF. Full variable domain (outside the CDR3, taken from reference TRBV19 and TRBJ2-2): DGGITQSPKYLFRKEGQNVTLSCEQNLNHDAMYWYRQDPGQGLRLIYYSQIVNDFQKGDIAEGYSVSREKKESFPLTVTSAQKNPTAFYLCASSPRTTNTGELFFGEGSRLTVL.

The DNA for the CDR3 is TGTGCCAGCAAAATCCTTGGCAGAAACACAGATACGCAGTATTTT. It codes for CASKILGRNTDTQYF. The rearrangement joins TRBV6-5 to TRBJ2-3; D gene ambiguous. Germline V gene data show CDR1 as MNHEY and CDR2 as SVGAGI. Trimming took 7 bases from V and 2 from J, leaving 16 bases between them. This CDR3 has 15 amino acids.

The V gene is TRBV28, the J gene TRBJ2-1; TRBD2 matches 7 bases. The V gene's germline CDR1 is MDHEN and CDR2 SYDVKM. This CDR3 has 12 amino acids. After removal of 4 bases from V and 8 bases from J, the junction contained 2 bases not matched to a gene. In DNA form, the CDR3 reads TGTGCCAGCAGTTCGGGAGGTCATGAGCAGTTCTTC. It is translated as CASSSGGHEQFF. The full variable domain, its missing parts supplied by reference TRBV28 and TRBJ2-1, is DVKVTQSSRYLVKRTGEKVFLECVQDMDHENMFWYRQDPGLGLRLIYFSYDVKMKEKGDIPEGYSVSREKKERFSLILESASTNQTSMYLCASSSGGHEQFFGPGTRLTVL.

The chain recombines TRBV27 with TRBJ2-1; 8 bases are a match to TRBD2. The CDR3 is 13 amino acids. In germline, CDR1 is MNHEY, CDR2 SMNVEV (reference sequence). V shed 3 bases, J shed 6 bases, and the junction held 1 base outside the gene matches. The CDR3 sequence is CASSFAGGNEQFF. Written as DNA, the CDR3 is TGTGCCAGCAGTTTTGCGGGGGGCAATGAGCAGTTCTTC.

The chain carries TRBV28 and TRBJ2-3; D may be TRBD2 (7 bases). V was clipped by 3 bases and J by 6 bases, with 13 bases between them. Per the germline V gene, CDR1 is MDHEN and CDR2 is SYDVKM. The CDR3 extends over 14 amino acids. The CDR3 DNA reads as TGTGCCAGCAGTTTGGGGGGGCTGGGGGATACGCAGTATTTT. Residues: CASSLGGLGDTQYF.

The rearrangement uses TRBV6-5 and TRBJ2-7; D gene unclear. This CDR3 has 13 residues. The V end lost 6 bases, the J end lost 0 bases, and 9 bases lay between the germline ends. Germline V lookup: CDR1 MNHEY, CDR2 SVGAGI. The CDR3 region is CASRSRSSYEQYF. In DNA, the CDR3 is TGTGCCAGCAGATCGAGGAGCTCCTACGAGCAGTACTTC.